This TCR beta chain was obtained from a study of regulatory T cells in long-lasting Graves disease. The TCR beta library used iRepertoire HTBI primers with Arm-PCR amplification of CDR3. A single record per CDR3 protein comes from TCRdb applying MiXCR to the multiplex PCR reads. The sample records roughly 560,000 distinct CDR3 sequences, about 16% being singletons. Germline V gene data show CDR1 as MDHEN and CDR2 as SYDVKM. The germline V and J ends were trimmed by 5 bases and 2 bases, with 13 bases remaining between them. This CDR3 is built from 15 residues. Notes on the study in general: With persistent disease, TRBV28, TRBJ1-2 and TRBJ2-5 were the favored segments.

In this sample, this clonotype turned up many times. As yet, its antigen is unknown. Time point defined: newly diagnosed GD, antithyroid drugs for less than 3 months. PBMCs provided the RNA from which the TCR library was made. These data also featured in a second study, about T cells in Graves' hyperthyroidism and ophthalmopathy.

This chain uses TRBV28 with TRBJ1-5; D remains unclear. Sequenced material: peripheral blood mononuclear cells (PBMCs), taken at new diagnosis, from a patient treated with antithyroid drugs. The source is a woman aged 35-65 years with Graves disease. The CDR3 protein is CASSEDSWGNQPQHF. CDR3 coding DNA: TGTGCCAGCAGTGAGGACTCTTGGGGCAATCAGCCCCAGCATTTT.